Described below is a single T cell receptor (beta chain) sequence and its context. Source study methods: Cell counts per sample came from amplifying reference gene primers. The method was immunoSEQ multiplex PCR; TCRdb's version includes in-frame clones alone and lacks a portion of them. The V and J calls and clone size were taken over from that table, and D and trimming were inferred from the DNA. Among more than 300,000 clones listed, 70% to 90% were seen once. This sample stems from a study of blood T cell repertoires in COVID-19. Study-level information: Acute and convalescent COVID-19 specimens originated in the United States, Italy and Spain. T cells, B-cell-depleted T cells, or PBMCs supplied cDNA or gDNA.

Germline lookup yields CDR1 SGHRS and CDR2 YFSETQ. J was trimmed by 6 bases and V by 0 bases; bases with no gene match: 15. The length of the CDR3 is 18 residues. The sequenced material came from peripheral blood. This clonotype was obtained from a man aged 18-30 years who had recovered from COVID-19. This sequence joins TRBV5-1 and TRBJ2-7, with 10 nucleotides matching TRBD2. The DNA of the CDR3 is TGCGCCAGCAGCTTGGCCGCTACAGGGTTAGCGGGAGGAGGCGAGCAGTACTTC. This gives the protein CASSLAATGLAGGGEQYF.